This T cell receptor beta chain was observed in a study of shared clonotypes between healthy human individuals. Overall study results and limits: On the whole, naive subsets had larger estimated richness than memory subsets had.

Trimming took 1 base from V and 2 from J, leaving 12 bases between them. The CDR3 contains 16 residues. Germline assignment: CDR1 SGHDN and CDR2 FVKESK. On this clone: Its matching antigen is unknown.

It was at deep level that the assay was run. Original analysis: Quality scores were absent from the junction-only immunoSEQ sequences, so filtering differed. Produced via immunoSEQ multiplex PCR; TCRdb's table is partial and in-frame only. V and J calls and clone size are as listed in that table; D and trimming were resolved from the DNA. The sample shows 950,000 to 1,200,000 clones, 60% to 85% of them seen only once. Sequences were obtained from memory CD4+ T cells from PBMCs. Subset of the sample: CD45RA-negative fraction. V gene TRBV14 combines with J gene TRBJ1-3, with D possibly TRBD1 on 6 matching bases. The TCR sequence derives from a man aged 18 to 29 in good health. Some clones in this sample may be carry-over from other donors' samples. The CDR3 loop reads CASSQGYPGAGNTIYF. Written as DNA, the CDR3 is TGTGCCAGCAGCCAAGGGTACCCAGGGGCTGGAAACACCATATATTTT.